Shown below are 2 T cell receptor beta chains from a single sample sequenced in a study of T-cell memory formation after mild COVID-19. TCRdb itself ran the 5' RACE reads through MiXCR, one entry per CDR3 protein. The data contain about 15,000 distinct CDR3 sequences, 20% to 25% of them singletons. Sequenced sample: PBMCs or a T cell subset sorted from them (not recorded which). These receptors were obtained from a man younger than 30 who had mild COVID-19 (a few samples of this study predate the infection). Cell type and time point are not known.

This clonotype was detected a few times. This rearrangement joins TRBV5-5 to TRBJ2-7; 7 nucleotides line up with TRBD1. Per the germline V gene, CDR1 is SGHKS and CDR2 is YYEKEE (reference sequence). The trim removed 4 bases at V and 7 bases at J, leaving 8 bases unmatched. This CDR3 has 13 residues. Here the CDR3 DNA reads TGTGCCAGCAGCGGGGACAGCTTCAGGGAGCAGTACGTC. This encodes CASSGDSFREQYV.

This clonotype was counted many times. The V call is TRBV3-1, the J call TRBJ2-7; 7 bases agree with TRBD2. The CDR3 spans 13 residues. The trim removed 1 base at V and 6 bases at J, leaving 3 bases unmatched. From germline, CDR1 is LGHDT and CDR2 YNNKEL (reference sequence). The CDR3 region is CASSQARTSEQYF. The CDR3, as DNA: TGTGCCAGCAGCCAAGCCAGGACTAGCGAGCAGTACTTC.